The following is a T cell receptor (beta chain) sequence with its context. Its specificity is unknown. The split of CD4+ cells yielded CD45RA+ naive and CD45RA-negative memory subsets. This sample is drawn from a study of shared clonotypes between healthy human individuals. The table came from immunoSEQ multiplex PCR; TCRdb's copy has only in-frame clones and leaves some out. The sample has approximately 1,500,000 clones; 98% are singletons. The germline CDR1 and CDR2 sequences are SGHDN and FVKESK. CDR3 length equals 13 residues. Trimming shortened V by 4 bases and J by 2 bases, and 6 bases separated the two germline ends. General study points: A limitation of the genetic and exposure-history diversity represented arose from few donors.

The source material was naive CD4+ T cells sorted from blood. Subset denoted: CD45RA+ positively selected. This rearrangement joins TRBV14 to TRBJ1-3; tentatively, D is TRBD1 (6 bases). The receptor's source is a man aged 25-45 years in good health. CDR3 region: CASSRGPGNTIYF. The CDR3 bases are TGTGCCAGCAGCCGGGGGCCTGGAAACACCATATATTTT.